This TCR beta chain emerged from a study of cytomegalovirus exposure and HLA in healthy donors. Study-level findings and limits: A missense DCLRE1C variant was associated with V- and J-gene trimming of TCR beta chains in a later analysis, and an independent cohort replicated the association.

Germline V gene sequence: CDR1 SGHDT, CDR2 YYEEEE. Trimming took 1 base from V and 12 from J, leaving 28 bases between them. This CDR3 is built from 17 residues. With 60 Vbeta and 13 Jbeta primers, the PCR was carried out. The data were produced by immunoSEQ multiplex PCR, yet TCRdb's version contains in-frame clones alone and is incomplete. The table lists 180,000 or so clones, about three quarters of them singletons. With regard to this clone: Its antigen is not known.

The chain combines TRBV5-6 with TRBJ1-1; D is unclear. Specimen: PBMCs. The origin of this receptor is a man aged 45 to 65 in good health and CMV-seropositive. This CDR3 reads CASSLKLRSLNHYDTFF. The CDR3 DNA reads as TGTGCCAGCAGCTTGAAACTGAGATCCCTCAATCATTACGACACTTTCTTT.